This is a list of T cell receptor beta chains from one sample in a study of T cell responses to AZD1222 COVID-19 vaccine. Sequencing was performed with immunoSEQ multiplex PCR; in TCRdb, only in-frame clones are kept and a portion is missing. The sample includes about 190,000 clones, around 92% seen only once; the top ten take 1% to 1.5%. The material sequenced was peripheral blood, taken on day 0 of AZD1222 vaccination. The receptors were gathered from an adult in good health. CDR3s include the opening cysteine and the closing phenylalanine or tryptophan. A D gene is named only where the DNA matches it firmly. Size tells how often a clone was seen (once, few, many) or the class of an expanded clone, and some rows leave it out.

-	TRBV3-1/TRBV3-2	TRBJ1-1	-	CASSQDLAGGTEAFF	TGTGCCAGCAGCCAAGATCTTGCCGGGGGCACTGAAGCTTTCTTT
-	TRBV5-4	TRBJ2-3	-	CASSLRGFNRTDTQYF	TGTGCCAGCAGCTTGCGAGGGTTTAATCGGACAGATACGCAGTATTTT
-	TRBV19	TRBJ1-1	-	CASSTYTNTEAFF	TGTGCCAGTAGCACGTACACGAACACTGAAGCTTTCTTT
-	TRBV7-7	TRBJ2-5	TRBD2	CASSLGGSGGQETQYF	TGTGCCAGCAGCTTAGGAGGTAGCGGGGGACAAGAGACCCAGTACTTC
-	TRBV10-1	TRBJ1-1	TRBD1	CASSGGRDRTTFF	TGCGCCAGCAGTGGGGGCCGGGACAGGACAACTTTCTTT
-	TRBV7-8	TRBJ2-5	-	CASSLRPRETQYF	TGTGCCAGCAGCTTGAGGCCTAGGGAGACCCAGTACTTC
-	TRBV6-5	TRBJ1-5	-	CASIGTRLSNQPQHF	TGTGCCAGCATAGGAACCCGCCTCAGTAATCAGCCCCAGCATTTT
-	TRBV4-1	TRBJ2-1	TRBD1	CASSQGTGVTEQFF	TGCGCCAGCAGCCAGGGGACAGGGGTGACTGAGCAGTTCTTC
-	TRBV7-2	TRBJ1-5	-	CASSSDRYQPQHF	TGTGCCAGCAGCTCTGACAGATATCAGCCCCAGCATTTT
-	TRBV6-4	TRBJ1-5	-	CASSDLAGQPQHF	TGTGCCAGCAGTGACTTGGCAGGGCAGCCCCAGCATTTT
-	TRBV6-2/TRBV6-3	TRBJ1-5	TRBD1	CASSYVGAGGSWSNQPQHF	TGTGCCAGCAGTTACGTGGGGGCAGGGGGCTCATGGAGCAATCAGCCCCAGCATTTT
-	TRBV18	TRBJ2-3	TRBD2	CASSPPLRGGMDTQYF	TGTGCCAGCTCACCACCGTTGCGGGGGGGAATGGATACGCAGTATTTT
-	TRBV4-3	TRBJ1-6	-	CASSQGANSPLHF	TGCGCCAGCAGCCAAGGGGCAAATTCACCCCTCCACTTT
-	TRBV14	TRBJ1-2	-	CASSQEGWLYGYTF	TGTGCCAGCAGCCAGGAGGGGTGGCTCTATGGCTACACCTTC
-	TRBV5-1	TRBJ2-2	-	CASSRGQRDGELFF	TGCGCCAGCAGCCGTGGCCAGAGGGATGGGGAGCTGTTTTTT
once	TRBV29-1	TRBJ1-5	-	CSVGRTENQPQHF	TGCAGCGTTGGAAGGACAGAAAATCAGCCCCAGCATTTT
-	TRBV6-5	TRBJ1-3	TRBD1	CASVTGDSGNTIYF	TGTGCCAGCGTTACAGGGGACTCTGGAAACACCATATATTTT
few	TRBV27	TRBJ1-5	-	CASGQPQHF	TGTGCTTCGGGGCAGCCCCAGCATTTT
-	TRBV10-2	TRBJ1-2	-	CASSEVRGRLGYTF	TGCGCCAGCAGTGAGGTCAGGGGCCGTCTCGGCTACACCTTC
once	TRBV3-1/TRBV3-2	TRBJ1-5	TRBD1	CASSTSGGPNQPQHF	TGTGCCAGCAGTACCTCAGGGGGCCCTAATCAGCCCCAGCATTTT
once	TRBV3-1/TRBV3-2	TRBJ1-1	-	CASSQDMSRGSEAFF	TGTGCCAGCAGCCAAGATATGAGTCGAGGATCTGAAGCTTTCTTT
-	TRBV20-1	TRBJ2-1	-	CSARQYNEQFF	TGCAGTGCAAGACAGTACAATGAGCAGTTCTTC
-	TRBV5-1	TRBJ2-3	-	CASSPGWADTQYF	TGCGCCAGCAGCCCAGGGTGGGCAGATACGCAGTATTTT
-	TRBV19	TRBJ1-2	-	CASSAREANYGYTF	TGTGCCAGTAGTGCCAGGGAAGCTAACTATGGCTACACCTTC
few	TRBV7-6	TRBJ1-5	-	CASSLVGARGSNQPQHF	TGTGCCAGCAGCTTAGTTGGGGCTCGGGGGAGCAATCAGCCCCAGCATTTT
once	TRBV2	TRBJ1-5	-	CASSAQGLGNHQPQHF	TGTGCCAGCAGCGCCCAGGGTTTGGGAAACCATCAGCCCCAGCATTTT
-	TRBV15	TRBJ2-7	-	CATSRDQTYEQYF	TGTGCCACCAGCAGAGATCAGACTTACGAGCAGTACTTC
once	TRBV7-9	TRBJ1-6	-	CASGHSDRGSYNSPLHF	TGTGCCAGCGGTCACTCGGACAGAGGCTCCTATAATTCACCCCTCCACTTT
-	TRBV3-1/TRBV3-2	TRBJ2-5	-	CASSHAVAGPPGETQYF	TGTGCCAGCAGCCATGCTGTGGCAGGCCCCCCTGGGGAGACCCAGTACTTC
-	TRBV19	TRBJ1-1	-	CASSITGSGTEAFF	TGTGCCAGTAGTATCACGGGGAGTGGTACTGAAGCTTTCTTT
-	TRBV18	TRBJ2-3	TRBD1	CASSPGTGTDTQYF	TGTGCCAGCTCACCAGGGACAGGGACCGATACGCAGTATTTT
few	TRBV7-2	TRBJ1-5	-	CASSPRQAYQPQHF	TGTGCCAGCAGCCCACGACAGGCCTATCAGCCCCAGCATTTT
-	TRBV7-2	TRBJ2-7	-	CASSLNRQSSYEQYF	TGTGCCAGCAGCTTAAATCGGCAGAGCTCCTACGAGCAGTACTTC
once	TRBV10-1	TRBJ2-5	-	CASSLTPEETQYF	TGCGCCAGCAGTCTAACACCCGAAGAGACCCAGTACTTC
once	TRBV18	TRBJ1-1	-	CASSPIRGTEAFF	TGTGCCAGCTCACCAATTCGGGGGACTGAAGCTTTCTTT
-	TRBV19	TRBJ2-3	-	CASSIGPLAGTDTQYF	TGTGCCAGTAGTATAGGGCCCCTCGCCGGCACAGATACGCAGTATTTT
-	TRBV6-2/TRBV6-3	TRBJ2-2	-	CASSPRPSNTGELFF	TGTGCCAGCAGCCCTAGGCCTTCGAACACCGGGGAGCTGTTTTTT
-	TRBV7-9	TRBJ1-2	-	CASSAAPYGYTF	TGTGCCAGCAGTGCAGCCCCCTACGGCTACACCTTC
-	TRBV6-5	TRBJ1-5	-	CASRRESNQPQHF	TGTGCCAGCAGGAGGGAGAGCAATCAGCCCCAGCATTTT
few	TRBV7-8	TRBJ1-1	-	CASSLGLGGYTEAFF	TGTGCCAGCAGCTTAGGGCTGGGAGGATACACTGAAGCTTTCTTT
-	TRBV28	TRBJ2-7	-	CASRRLGYEQYF	TGTGCCAGCCGTAGACTGGGCTACGAGCAGTACTTC
-	TRBV24-1	TRBJ1-1	-	CATSQAGNTEAFF	TGTGCCACCAGTCAAGCGGGGAACACTGAAGCTTTCTTT
-	TRBV10-3	TRBJ1-4	-	CAIKSATGTNEKLFF	TGTGCCATCAAATCCGCTACAGGGACTAATGAAAAACTGTTTTTT
once	TRBV18	TRBJ2-5	TRBD1	CASSPRTGAGETQYF	TGTGCCAGCTCACCAAGGACAGGGGCTGGAGAGACCCAGTACTTC